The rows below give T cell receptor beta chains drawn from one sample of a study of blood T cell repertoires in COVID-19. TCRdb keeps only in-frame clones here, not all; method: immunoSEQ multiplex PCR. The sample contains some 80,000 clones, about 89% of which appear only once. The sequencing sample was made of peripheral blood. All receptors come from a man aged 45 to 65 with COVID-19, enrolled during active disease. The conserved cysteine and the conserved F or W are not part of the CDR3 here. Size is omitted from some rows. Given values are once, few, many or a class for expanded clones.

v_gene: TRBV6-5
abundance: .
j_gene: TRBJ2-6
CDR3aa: ASSNGQAGANVLT

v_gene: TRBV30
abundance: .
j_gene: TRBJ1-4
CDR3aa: AWSNVRVTNEKLF

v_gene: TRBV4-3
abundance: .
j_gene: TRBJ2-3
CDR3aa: ASSQGPRTSGSSDTQY

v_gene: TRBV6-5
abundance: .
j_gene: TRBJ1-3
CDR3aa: ASSGRGAQGNTIY

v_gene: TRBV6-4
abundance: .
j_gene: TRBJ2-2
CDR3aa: ASSRTGTTGELF

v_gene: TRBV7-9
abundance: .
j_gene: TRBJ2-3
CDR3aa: ASSLDGSPTDTQY

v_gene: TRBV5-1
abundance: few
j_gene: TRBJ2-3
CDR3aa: ASSLSGKSTDTQY

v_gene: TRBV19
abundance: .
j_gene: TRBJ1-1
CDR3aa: ASSAAGGNTEAF

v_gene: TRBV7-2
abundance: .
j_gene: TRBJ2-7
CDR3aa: ASSLLGTGGIYEQY

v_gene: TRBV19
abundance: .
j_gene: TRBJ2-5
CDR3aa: ASRETAISVETQY

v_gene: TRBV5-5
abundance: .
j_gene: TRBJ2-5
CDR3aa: ASSTGLAGAQETQY

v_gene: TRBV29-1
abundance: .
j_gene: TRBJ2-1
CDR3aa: SVVTSAGEQF

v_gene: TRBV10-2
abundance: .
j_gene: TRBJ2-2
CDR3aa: ASSERTGGITGELF

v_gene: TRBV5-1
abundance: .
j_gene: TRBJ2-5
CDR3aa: ASSPGGVQETQY

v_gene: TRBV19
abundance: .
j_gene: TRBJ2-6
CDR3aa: ASSTGAKLSGANVLT

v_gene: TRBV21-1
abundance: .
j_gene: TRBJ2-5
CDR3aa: ASSKGDEAGVEVEETQY

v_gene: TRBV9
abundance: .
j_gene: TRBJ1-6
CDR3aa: ASSPGQGKNSPLH

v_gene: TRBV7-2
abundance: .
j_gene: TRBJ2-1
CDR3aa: ASSSPPGQGTPYNEQF

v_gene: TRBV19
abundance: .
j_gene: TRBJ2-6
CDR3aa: ASRPDRGLPGANVLT

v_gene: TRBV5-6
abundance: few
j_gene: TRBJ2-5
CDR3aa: ASSLWGDRETQY

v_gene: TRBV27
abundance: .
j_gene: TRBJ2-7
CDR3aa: ASSGGGYEQY

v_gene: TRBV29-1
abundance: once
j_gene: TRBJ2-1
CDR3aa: SGQTDYNEQF

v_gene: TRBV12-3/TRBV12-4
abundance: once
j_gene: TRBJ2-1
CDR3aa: ASRGLAGTEQF

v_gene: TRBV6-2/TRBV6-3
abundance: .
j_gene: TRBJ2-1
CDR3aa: ASSYPGEQF

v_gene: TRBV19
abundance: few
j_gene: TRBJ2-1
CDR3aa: ASRAGTEQF